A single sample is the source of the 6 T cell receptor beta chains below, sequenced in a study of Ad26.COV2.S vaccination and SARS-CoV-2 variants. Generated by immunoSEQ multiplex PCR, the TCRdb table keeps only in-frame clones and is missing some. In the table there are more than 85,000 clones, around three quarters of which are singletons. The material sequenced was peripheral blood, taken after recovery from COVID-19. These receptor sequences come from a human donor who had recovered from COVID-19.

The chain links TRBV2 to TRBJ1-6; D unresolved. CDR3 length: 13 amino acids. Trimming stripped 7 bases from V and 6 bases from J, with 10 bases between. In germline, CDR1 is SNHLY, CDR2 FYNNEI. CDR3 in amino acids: CASMSQFNSPLHF. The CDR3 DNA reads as TGTGCCAGCATGAGCCAGTTTAATTCACCCCTCCACTTT.

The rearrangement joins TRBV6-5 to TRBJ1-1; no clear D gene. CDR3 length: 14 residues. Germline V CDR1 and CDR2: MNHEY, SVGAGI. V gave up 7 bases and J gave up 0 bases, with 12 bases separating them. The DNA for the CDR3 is TGTGCCAGCAAGGTACGGGGAGTGAACACTGAAGCTTTCTTT. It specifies CASKVRGVNTEAFF.

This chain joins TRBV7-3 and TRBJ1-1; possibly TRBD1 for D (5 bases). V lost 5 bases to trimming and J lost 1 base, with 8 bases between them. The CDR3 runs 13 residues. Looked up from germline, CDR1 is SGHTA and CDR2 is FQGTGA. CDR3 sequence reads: CASSTGENTEAFF. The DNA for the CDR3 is TGTGCCAGCAGCACGGGGGAGAACACTGAAGCTTTCTTT.

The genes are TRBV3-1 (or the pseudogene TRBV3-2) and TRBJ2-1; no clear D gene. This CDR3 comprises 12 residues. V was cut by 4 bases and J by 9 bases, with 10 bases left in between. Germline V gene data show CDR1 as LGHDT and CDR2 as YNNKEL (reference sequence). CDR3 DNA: TGTGCCAGCAGCCCTTCGATGACTGAGCAGTTCTTC. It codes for CASSPSMTEQFF.

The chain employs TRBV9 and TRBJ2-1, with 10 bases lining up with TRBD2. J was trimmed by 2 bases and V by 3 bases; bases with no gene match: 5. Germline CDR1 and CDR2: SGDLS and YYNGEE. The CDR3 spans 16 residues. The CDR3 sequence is CASSASGGATYNEQFF. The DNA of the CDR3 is TGTGCCAGCAGCGCCAGCGGGGGGGCGACCTACAATGAGCAGTTCTTC.

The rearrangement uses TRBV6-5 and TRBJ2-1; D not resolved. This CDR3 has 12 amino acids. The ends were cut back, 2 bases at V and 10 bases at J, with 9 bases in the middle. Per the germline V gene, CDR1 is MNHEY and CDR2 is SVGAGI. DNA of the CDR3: TGTGCCAGCAGTTACGATCAGGCCGAGCAGTTCTTC. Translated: CASSYDQAEQFF.